This T cell receptor beta chain came from a study of monozygotic twins with inflammatory bowel disease. TCRdb re-called the 5' RACE reads and shows each CDR3 protein once, DNA omitted. This sample contains 440,000 or so distinct CDR3 sequences. The CDR3 sequence is 14 residues long. CDR1 is DFQATT, CDR2 SNEGSKA, per germline (reference sequence). On this clonotype: The antigen remains unidentified.

Overall study results and limits: IBD patients share fewer clonotypes with other people than healthy twins do, especially with disease activity.

This chain uses TRBV20-1 with TRBJ2-1; TCRdb's D call, TRBD1, is unchecked because there is no DNA. Sequencing was carried out using blood. The receptor was derived from a human donor with ulcerative colitis or Crohn's disease, or a healthy co-twin of an affected twin (not recorded which). The CDR3 is CSGEQATGYNEQFF.